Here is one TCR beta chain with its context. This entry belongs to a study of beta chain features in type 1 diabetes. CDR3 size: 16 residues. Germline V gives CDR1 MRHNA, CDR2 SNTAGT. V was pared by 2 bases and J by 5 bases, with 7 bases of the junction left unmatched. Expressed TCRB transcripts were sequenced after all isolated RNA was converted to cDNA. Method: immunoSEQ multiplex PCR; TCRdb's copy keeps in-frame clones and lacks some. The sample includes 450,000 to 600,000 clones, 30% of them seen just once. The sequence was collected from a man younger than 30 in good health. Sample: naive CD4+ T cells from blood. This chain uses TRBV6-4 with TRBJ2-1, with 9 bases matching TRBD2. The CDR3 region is CASSDLTSGQHNEQFF. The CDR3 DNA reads TGTGCCAGCAGTGACCTTACTAGCGGGCAACACAATGAGCAGTTCTTC.